These T cell receptor beta chains were read from a single sample in a study of blood T cell repertoires in COVID-19. The repertoire was sequenced with immunoSEQ multiplex PCR; TCRdb's copy has only in-frame clones and lacks some. Found here are roughly 280,000 clones, 75% to 90% of them singletons; the top ten hold roughly 1.8%. The material sequenced was peripheral blood. Receptor source: a man younger than 40 with active or convalescent COVID-19. Both conserved end residues are part of each CDR3. D genes are given only for firm matches. The size of a clone is reported for some rows only, either as once, few or many, or as a class for expanded clones.

>-|TRBV7-2|TRBJ2-2|-
CASSFTKNTGELFF
TGTGCCAGCAGCTTTACAAAAAACACCGGGGAGCTGTTTTTT
>-|TRBV5-6|TRBJ1-1|TRBD1
CASRDRYNTEAFF
TGTGCCAGCAGGGACAGGTATAACACTGAAGCTTTCTTT
>-|TRBV2|TRBJ2-3|TRBD2
CASKERGVTDTQYF
TGTGCCAGCAAGGAGCGGGGGGTCACAGATACGCAGTATTTT
>-|TRBV5-4|TRBJ1-2|TRBD1
CASSTGQPNYGYTF
TGTGCCAGCAGCACGGGACAGCCCAACTATGGCTACACCTTC
>once|TRBV4-1|TRBJ1-4|-
CASSQFLAAATNEKLFF
TGCGCCAGCAGCCAGTTTCTAGCAGCAGCAACTAATGAAAAACTGTTTTTT
>few|TRBV5-4|TRBJ2-7|TRBD2
CASSLGASGVLLSEQYF
TGTGCCAGCAGCTTGGGGGCCAGCGGGGTGCTCTTGAGCGAGCAGTACTTC
>-|TRBV6-5|TRBJ2-6|-
CASKVDSSGANVLTF
TGTGCCAGCAAAGTCGACAGCTCTGGGGCCAACGTCCTGACTTTC
>-|TRBV25-1|TRBJ1-1|-
CASRAWTEAFF
TGTGCCAGCAGGGCATGGACTGAAGCTTTCTTT
>once|TRBV19|TRBJ1-1|TRBD1
CASSIVGTENEAFF
TGTGCCAGTAGTATAGTGGGGACAGAGAATGAAGCTTTCTTT
>-|TRBV3-1/TRBV3-2|TRBJ2-2|TRBD2
CASSQDGGGTGELFF
TGTGCCAGCAGCCAAGACGGCGGGGGTACCGGGGAGCTGTTTTTT
>-|TRBV2|TRBJ1-3|-
CASSEARGAGNTIYF
TGTGCCAGCAGTGAAGCACGGGGGGCTGGAAACACCATATATTTT
>-|TRBV6-1|TRBJ2-2|TRBD1
CASSDRGRIGELFF
TGTGCCAGCAGTGACAGGGGGCGCATCGGGGAGCTGTTTTTT
>-|TRBV19|TRBJ1-6|TRBD1
CASSTGLGTDNSPLHF
TGTGCCAGTAGTACCGGGTTGGGGACAGACAATTCACCCCTCCACTTT
>-|TRBV19|TRBJ2-1|-
CASTVPEGGDHNEQFF
TGTGCCAGTACCGTCCCAGAGGGGGGGGACCACAATGAGCAGTTCTTC
>-|TRBV6-5|TRBJ1-2|-
CASSGSLYAGYTF
TGTGCCAGCAGCGGGTCTTTGTATGCTGGCTACACCTTC
>-|TRBV4-1|TRBJ2-1|TRBD2
CASSQDSRGGLSEQFF
TGCGCCAGCAGCCAAGATTCCCGGGGGGGCCTGAGTGAGCAGTTCTTC
>-|TRBV12-5|TRBJ1-2|-
CASGLKGYGYTF
TGTGCTAGTGGCCTCAAGGGGTATGGCTACACCTTC
>-|TRBV19|TRBJ2-7|TRBD1
CASRPLGQGIHEQYF
TGTGCCAGTAGACCTCTCGGACAGGGGATACACGAGCAGTACTTC
>-|TRBV3-1/TRBV3-2|TRBJ1-1|-
CASSQGAKAFF
TGTGCCAGCAGCCAAGGAGCCAAAGCTTTCTTT
>once|TRBV6-5|TRBJ2-5|TRBD2
CASSRGDRETQYF
TGTGCCAGCAGTCGGGGGGACCGAGAGACCCAGTACTTC
>few|TRBV6-2/TRBV6-3|TRBJ1-2|TRBD1
CASSPRDRGSYGYTF
TGTGCCAGCAGTCCCAGGGACAGGGGAAGTTATGGCTACACCTTC
>-|TRBV5-1|TRBJ1-2|-
CASSLEQGNYGYTF
TGCGCCAGCAGCTTGGAACAGGGAAACTATGGCTACACCTTC
>-|TRBV5-8|TRBJ1-2|-
CASSLLQLNYGYTF
TGTGCCAGCAGCTTGTTACAGCTTAACTATGGCTACACCTTC
>-|TRBV5-6|TRBJ2-5|-
CASSIALQETQYF
TGTGCCAGCAGCATCGCACTCCAAGAGACCCAGTACTTC
>once|TRBV7-9|TRBJ1-3|TRBD1
CASSPTGRGNTIYF
TGTGCCAGCAGCCCGACAGGGCGAGGAAACACCATATATTTT
>-|TRBV2|TRBJ2-4|TRBD2
CASSVASGAGITKNIQYF
TGTGCCAGCAGTGTTGCTAGCGGGGCGGGTATAACCAAAAACATTCAGTACTTC
>-|TRBV12-3/TRBV12-4|TRBJ2-7|TRBD1
CASRRTGTYEQYF
TGTGCCAGTCGTAGGACAGGGACCTACGAGCAGTACTTC
>-|TRBV3-1/TRBV3-2|TRBJ1-1|-
CASSLRTEAFF
TGTGCCAGCAGCCTCCGTACTGAAGCTTTCTTT
>-|TRBV30|TRBJ2-7|-
CAWSGDSEQYF
TGTGCCTGGAGTGGGGACTCGGAGCAGTACTTC
>-|TRBV7-2|TRBJ2-3|TRBD2
CASSKGLADAQDTQYF
TGTGCCAGCAGCAAGGGACTAGCGGATGCACAAGATACGCAGTATTTT
>-|TRBV2|TRBJ1-1|-
CASSGLDMNTEAFF
TGTGCCAGCAGCGGCCTCGACATGAACACTGAAGCTTTCTTT
>once|TRBV4-1|TRBJ1-5|-
CASSQGFSEGGNQPQHF
TGCGCCAGCAGCCAAGGGTTTAGTGAGGGCGGCAATCAGCCCCAGCATTTT
>-|TRBV28|TRBJ1-1|-
CASSSAWGHTEAFF
TGTGCCAGCAGTTCCGCCTGGGGGCATACTGAAGCTTTCTTT
>-|TRBV7-9|TRBJ1-5|-
CASSLGAGTGNQPQHF
TGTGCCAGCAGCTTAGGGGCCGGGACTGGCAATCAGCCCCAGCATTTT
>-|TRBV11-2|TRBJ2-3|-
CASSLDQGQGWGTDTQYF
TGTGCCAGCAGCTTAGATCAGGGGCAGGGATGGGGCACAGATACGCAGTATTTT
>-|TRBV11-2|TRBJ1-2|-
CASSSIRDTPHGYTF
TGTGCCAGCAGCTCTATCCGGGACACCCCACATGGCTACACCTTC
>once|TRBV9|TRBJ1-2|TRBD1
CASSAPGTGLGYGYTF
TGTGCCAGCAGCGCCCCAGGGACAGGCCTAGGCTATGGCTACACCTTC
>-|TRBV7-8|TRBJ1-2|-
CASSLGIQPGINYGYTF
TGTGCCAGCAGCTTAGGTATTCAGCCGGGGATTAACTATGGCTACACCTTC
>-|TRBV9|TRBJ2-5|-
CASSVGGYEGETQYF
TGTGCCAGCAGCGTAGGCGGTTACGAAGGAGAGACCCAGTACTTC
>-|TRBV6-5|TRBJ2-7|-
CASNPFGSYEQYF
TGTGCCAGCAACCCCTTCGGGTCCTACGAGCAGTACTTC
>-|TRBV4-3|TRBJ1-1|-
CASSPYHRQASEAFF
TGCGCCAGCAGTCCCTATCATCGACAGGCGTCTGAAGCTTTCTTT
>-|TRBV27|TRBJ2-2|TRBD2
CASSLSIWGLAGGLANTGELFF
TGTGCCAGCAGTTTATCGATTTGGGGACTAGCGGGGGGCCTGGCGAACACCGGGGAGCTGTTTTTT
>-|TRBV10-3|TRBJ1-1|-
CAMAEGTNTEAFF
TGTGCCATGGCAGAGGGCACGAACACTGAAGCTTTCTTT
>-|TRBV11-1|TRBJ1-1|-
CASSPTTVGNTEAFF
TGTGCCAGCAGCCCAACGACAGTGGGGAACACTGAAGCTTTCTTT
>once|TRBV10-2|TRBJ2-7|TRBD2
CASTRLAGGNYEQYF
TGCGCCAGCACCAGACTAGCGGGGGGCAACTACGAGCAGTACTTC
>-|TRBV11-2|TRBJ1-6|-
CASSLPQGPSYNSPLHF
TGTGCCAGCAGCTTACCTCAGGGGCCTTCCTATAATTCACCCCTCCACTTT
>-|TRBV5-1|TRBJ2-3|-
CASSWEAGYTDTQYF
TGCGCCAGCAGCTGGGAGGCGGGATACACAGATACGCAGTATTTT
>-|TRBV10-1|TRBJ1-1|TRBD1
CASSAGTGGLNTEAFF
TGCGCCAGCAGTGCAGGAACAGGGGGACTGAACACTGAAGCTTTCTTT
>once|TRBV12-3/TRBV12-4|TRBJ2-7|-
CASTLNRAEQYF
TGTGCCAGCACCTTAAACAGGGCCGAGCAGTACTTC
>-|TRBV7-9|TRBJ1-2|TRBD1
CASRARTGANYGYTF
TGTGCCAGCAGAGCTCGGACAGGAGCTAACTATGGCTACACCTTC
>-|TRBV3-1/TRBV3-2|TRBJ1-4|-
CASSQMTVNEKLFF
TGTGCCAGCAGCCAAATGACAGTTAATGAAAAACTGTTTTTT